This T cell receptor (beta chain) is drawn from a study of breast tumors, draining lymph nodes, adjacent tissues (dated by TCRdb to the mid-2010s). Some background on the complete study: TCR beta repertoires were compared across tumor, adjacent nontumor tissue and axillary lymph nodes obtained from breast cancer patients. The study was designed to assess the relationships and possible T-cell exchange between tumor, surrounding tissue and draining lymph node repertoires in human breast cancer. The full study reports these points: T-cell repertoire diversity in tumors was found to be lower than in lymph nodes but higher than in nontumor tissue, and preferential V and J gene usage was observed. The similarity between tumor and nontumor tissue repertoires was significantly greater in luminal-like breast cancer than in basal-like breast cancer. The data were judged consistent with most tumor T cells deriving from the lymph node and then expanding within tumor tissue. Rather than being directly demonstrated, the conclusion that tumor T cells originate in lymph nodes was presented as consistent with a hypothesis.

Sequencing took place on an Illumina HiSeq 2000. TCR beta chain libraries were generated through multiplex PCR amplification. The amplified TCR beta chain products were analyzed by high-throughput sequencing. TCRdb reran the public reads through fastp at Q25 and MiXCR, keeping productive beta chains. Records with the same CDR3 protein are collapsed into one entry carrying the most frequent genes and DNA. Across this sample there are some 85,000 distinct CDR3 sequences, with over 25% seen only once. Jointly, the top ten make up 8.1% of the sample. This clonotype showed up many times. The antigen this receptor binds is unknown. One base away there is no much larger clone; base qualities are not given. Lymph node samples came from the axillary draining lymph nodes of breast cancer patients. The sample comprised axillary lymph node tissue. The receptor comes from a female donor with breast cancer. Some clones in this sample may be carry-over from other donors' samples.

The CDR3 is CSASDRELSTQYF. At the DNA level, the sequence is TGCAGTGCTTCTGATAGGGAGTTGAGTACGCAGTATTTT. Recombination joined TRBV20-1 with TRBJ2-3, with TRBD2 tentatively as D gene (5 bases match). CDR1 DFQATT and CDR2 SNEGSKA were looked up in the germline V gene (reference sequence). Counted from cysteine to phenylalanine, this CDR3 has 13 amino acids. Of all the DNA, just the CDR3 is kept, 39 bases in frame from base 1. The junction shows trimming of 5 bases on V and 8 bases on J, plus 17 bases between the germline ends.